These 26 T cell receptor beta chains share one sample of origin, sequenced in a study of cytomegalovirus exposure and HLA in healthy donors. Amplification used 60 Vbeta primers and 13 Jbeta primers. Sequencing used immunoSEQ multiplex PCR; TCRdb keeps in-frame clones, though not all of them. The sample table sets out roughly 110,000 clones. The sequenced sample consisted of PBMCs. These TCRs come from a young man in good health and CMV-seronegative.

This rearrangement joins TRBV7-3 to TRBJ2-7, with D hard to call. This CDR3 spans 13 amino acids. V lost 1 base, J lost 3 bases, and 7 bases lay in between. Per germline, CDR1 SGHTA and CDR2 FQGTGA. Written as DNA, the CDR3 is TGTGCCAGCAGCTTAAATCCAGGCTACGAGCAGTACTTC. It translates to CASSLNPGYEQYF. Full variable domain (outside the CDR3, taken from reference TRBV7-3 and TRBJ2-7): GAGVSQTPSNKVTEKGKYVELRCDPISGHTALYWYRQSLGQGPEFLIYFQGTGAADDSGLPNDRFFAVRPEGSVSTLKIQRTERGDSAVYLCASSLNPGYEQYFGPGTRLTVT.

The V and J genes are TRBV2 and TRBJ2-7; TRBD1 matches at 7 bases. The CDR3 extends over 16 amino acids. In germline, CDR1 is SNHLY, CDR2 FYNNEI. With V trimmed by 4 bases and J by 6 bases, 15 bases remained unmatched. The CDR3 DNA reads TGTGCCAGCAGTGTCGAGGGGGCCACTCTGGTCAGCGAGCAGTACTTC. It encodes CASSVEGATLVSEQYF.

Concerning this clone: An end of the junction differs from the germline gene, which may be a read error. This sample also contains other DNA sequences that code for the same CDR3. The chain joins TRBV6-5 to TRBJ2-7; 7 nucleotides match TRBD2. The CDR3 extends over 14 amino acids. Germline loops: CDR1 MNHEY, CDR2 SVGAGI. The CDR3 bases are TGTGCCAGCAGTTCGCGGGGGAATTCCTACGAGCAGTACTTT. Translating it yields CASSSRGNSYEQYF.

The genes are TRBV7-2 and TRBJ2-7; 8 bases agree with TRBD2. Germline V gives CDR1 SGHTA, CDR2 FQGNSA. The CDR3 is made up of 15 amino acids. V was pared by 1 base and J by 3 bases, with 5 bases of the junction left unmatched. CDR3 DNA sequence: TGTGCCAGCAGCTTAGACGGTAGCGGGGTCTACGAGCAGTACTTC. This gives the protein CASSLDGSGVYEQYF.

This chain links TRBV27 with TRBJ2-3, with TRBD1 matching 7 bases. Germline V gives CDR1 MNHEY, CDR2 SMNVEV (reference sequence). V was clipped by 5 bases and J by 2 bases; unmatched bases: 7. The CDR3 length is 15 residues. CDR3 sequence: CASSGDRRSTDTQYF. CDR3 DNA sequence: TGTGCCAGCAGTGGGGACAGAAGATCCACAGATACGCAGTATTTT.

DNA of the CDR3: TGTGCCAGCAGTAAACCGGAGGGGCCAGATACGCAGTATTTT. It is translated as CASSKPEGPDTQYF. The J gene is TRBJ2-3, the V gene TRBV6-6, with TRBD2 as a possible D gene (6 bases). Germline V gene sequence: CDR1 MNHNY, CDR2 SVGAGI (reference sequence). The germline V and J ends were trimmed by 5 bases and 4 bases, with 13 bases remaining between them. This CDR3 is 14 amino acids long.

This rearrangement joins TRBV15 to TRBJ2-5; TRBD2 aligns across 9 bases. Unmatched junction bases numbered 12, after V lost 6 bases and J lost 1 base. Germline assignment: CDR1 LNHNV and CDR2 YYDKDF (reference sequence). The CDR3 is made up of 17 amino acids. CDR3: CATSPPQGRGGQETQYF. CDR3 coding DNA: TGTGCCACCAGTCCTCCCCAGGGGCGGGGGGGCCAAGAGACCCAGTACTTC. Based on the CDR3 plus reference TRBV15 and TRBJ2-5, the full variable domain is DAMVIQNPRYQVTQFGKPVTLSCSQTLNHNVMYWYQQKSSQAPKLLFHYYDKDFNNEADTPDNFQSRRPNTSFCFLDIRSPGLGDTAMYLCATSPPQGRGGQETQYFGPGTRLLVL.

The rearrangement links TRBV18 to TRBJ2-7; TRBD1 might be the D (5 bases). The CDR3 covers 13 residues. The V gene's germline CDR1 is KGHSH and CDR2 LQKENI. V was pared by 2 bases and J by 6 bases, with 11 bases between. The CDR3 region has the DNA TGTGCCAGCTCACCAGCAGGGAACTTCGAGCAGTACTTC. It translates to CASSPAGNFEQYF.

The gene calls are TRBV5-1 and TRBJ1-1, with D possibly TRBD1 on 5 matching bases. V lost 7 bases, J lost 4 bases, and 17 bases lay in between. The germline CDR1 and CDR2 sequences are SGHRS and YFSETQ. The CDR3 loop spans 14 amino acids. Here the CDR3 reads CASQLGDLGTEAFF. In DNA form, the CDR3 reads TGCGCCAGCCAACTGGGGGACTTGGGCACTGAAGCTTTCTTT.

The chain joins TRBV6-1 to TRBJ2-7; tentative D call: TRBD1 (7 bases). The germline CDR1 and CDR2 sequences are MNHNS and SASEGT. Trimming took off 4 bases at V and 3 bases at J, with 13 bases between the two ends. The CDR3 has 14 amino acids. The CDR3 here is CASSVFQGGYEQYF. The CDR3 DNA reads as TGTGCCAGCAGTGTCTTCCAGGGGGGCTACGAGCAGTACTTC.

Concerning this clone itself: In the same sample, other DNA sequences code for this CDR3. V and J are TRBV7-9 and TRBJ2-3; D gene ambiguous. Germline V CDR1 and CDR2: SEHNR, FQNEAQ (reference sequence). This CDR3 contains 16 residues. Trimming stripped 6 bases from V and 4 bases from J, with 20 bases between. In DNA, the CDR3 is TGTGCCAGCAGTTTACTGGCAGGCAGTGGATCAGATACGCAGTATTTT. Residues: CASSLLAGSGSDTQYF.

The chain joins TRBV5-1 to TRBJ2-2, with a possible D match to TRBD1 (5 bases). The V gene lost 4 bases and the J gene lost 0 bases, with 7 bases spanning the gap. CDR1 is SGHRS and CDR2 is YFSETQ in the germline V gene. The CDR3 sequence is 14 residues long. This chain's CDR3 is CASSPTANTGELFF. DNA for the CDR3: TGCGCCAGCAGCCCGACAGCGAACACCGGGGAGCTGTTTTTT. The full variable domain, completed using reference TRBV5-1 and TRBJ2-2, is KAGVTQTPRYLIKTRGQQVTLSCSPISGHRSVSWYQQTPGQGLQFLFEYFSETQRNKGNFPGRFSGRQFSNSRSEMNVSTLELGDSALYLCASSPTANTGELFFGEGSRLTVL.

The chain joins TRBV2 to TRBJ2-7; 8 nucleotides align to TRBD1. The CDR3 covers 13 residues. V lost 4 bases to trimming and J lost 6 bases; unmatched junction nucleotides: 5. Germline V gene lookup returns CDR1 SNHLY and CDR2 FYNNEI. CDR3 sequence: CASSAPTGVEQYF. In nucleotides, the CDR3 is TGTGCCAGCAGTGCCCCGACAGGGGTCGAGCAGTACTTC.

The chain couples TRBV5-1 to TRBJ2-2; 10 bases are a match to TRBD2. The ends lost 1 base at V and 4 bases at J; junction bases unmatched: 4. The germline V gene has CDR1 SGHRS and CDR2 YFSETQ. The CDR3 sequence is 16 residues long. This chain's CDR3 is CASSLQRGGSTGELFF. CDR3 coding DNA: TGCGCCAGCAGCTTGCAGCGGGGGGGGTCCACCGGGGAGCTGTTTTTT.

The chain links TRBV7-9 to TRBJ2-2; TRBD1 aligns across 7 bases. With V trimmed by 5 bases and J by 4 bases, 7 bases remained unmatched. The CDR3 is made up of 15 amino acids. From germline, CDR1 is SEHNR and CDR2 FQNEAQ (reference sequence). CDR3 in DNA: TGTGCCAGCAGCCCCCGGACAGGAGCCACCGGGGAGCTGTTTTTT. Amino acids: CASSPRTGATGELFF.

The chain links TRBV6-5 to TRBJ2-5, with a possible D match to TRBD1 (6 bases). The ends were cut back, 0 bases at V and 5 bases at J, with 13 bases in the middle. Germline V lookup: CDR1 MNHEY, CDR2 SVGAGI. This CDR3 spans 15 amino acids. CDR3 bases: TGTGCCAGCAGTTACTCAACAGGGAAAGGGGAGACCCAGTACTTC. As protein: CASSYSTGKGETQYF.

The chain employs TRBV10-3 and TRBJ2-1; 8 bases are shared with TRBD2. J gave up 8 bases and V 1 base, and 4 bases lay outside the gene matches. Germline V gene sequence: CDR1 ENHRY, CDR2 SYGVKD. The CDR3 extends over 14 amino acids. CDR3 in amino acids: CAISEYPGGDEQFF. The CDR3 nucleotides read TGTGCCATCAGTGAGTACCCCGGGGGGGATGAGCAGTTCTTC.

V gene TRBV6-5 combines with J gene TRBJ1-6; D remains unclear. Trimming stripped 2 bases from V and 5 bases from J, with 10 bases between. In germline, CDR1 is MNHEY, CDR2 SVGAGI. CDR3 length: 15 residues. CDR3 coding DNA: TGTGCCAGCAGTTACGAGGGCGCGCATAATTCACCCCTCCACTTT. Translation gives CASSYEGAHNSPLHF.

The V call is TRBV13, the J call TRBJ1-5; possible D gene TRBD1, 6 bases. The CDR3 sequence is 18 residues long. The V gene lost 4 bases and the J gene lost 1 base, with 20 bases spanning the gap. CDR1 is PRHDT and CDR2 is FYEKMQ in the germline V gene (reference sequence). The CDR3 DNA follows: TGTGCCAGCAGCTCCCAGGGGCGGGGGAAACTCAGCAATCAGCCCCAGCATTTT. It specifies CASSSQGRGKLSNQPQHF.

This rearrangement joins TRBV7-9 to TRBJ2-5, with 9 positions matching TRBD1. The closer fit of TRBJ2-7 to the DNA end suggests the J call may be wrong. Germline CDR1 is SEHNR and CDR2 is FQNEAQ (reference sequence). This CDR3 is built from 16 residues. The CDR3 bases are TGTGCCAGCAGCCCTAGGTGGGGACAGGGCTACTACGAGCAGTACTTC. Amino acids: CASSPRWGQGYYEQYF.

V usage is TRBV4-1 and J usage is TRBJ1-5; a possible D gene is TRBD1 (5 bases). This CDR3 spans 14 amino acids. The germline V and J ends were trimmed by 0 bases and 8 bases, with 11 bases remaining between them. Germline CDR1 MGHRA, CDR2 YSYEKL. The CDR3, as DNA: TGCGCCAGCAGCCAAGATAGATCAGGGAAGCCCCAGCATTTT. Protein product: CASSQDRSGKPQHF.

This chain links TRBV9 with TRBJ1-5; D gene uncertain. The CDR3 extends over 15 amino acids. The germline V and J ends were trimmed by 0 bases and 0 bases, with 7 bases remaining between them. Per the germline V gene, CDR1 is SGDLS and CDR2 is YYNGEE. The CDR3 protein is CASSVGGYSNQPQHF. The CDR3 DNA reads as TGTGCCAGCAGCGTAGGAGGGTATAGCAATCAGCCCCAGCATTTT. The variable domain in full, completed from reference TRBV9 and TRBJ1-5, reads DSGVTQTPKHLITATGQRVTLRCSPRSGDLSVYWYQQSLDQGLQFLIQYYNGEERAKGNILERFSAQQFPDLHSELNLSSLELGDSALYFCASSVGGYSNQPQHFGDGTRLSIL.

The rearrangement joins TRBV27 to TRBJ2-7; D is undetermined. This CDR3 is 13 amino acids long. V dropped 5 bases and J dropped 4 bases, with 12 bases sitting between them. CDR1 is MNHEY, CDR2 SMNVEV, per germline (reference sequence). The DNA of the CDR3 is TGTGCCAGCAGTCCCCGGTTTGGTTACGAGCAGTACTTC. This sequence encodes CASSPRFGYEQYF.

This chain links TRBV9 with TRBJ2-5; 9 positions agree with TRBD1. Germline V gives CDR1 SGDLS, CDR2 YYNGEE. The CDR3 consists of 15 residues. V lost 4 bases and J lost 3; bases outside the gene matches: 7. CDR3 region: CASSSRTGAEETQYF. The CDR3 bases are TGTGCCAGCAGCTCCCGGACAGGGGCTGAAGAGACCCAGTACTTC. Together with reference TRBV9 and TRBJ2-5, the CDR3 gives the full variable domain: DSGVTQTPKHLITATGQRVTLRCSPRSGDLSVYWYQQSLDQGLQFLIQYYNGEERAKGNILERFSAQQFPDLHSELNLSSLELGDSALYFCASSSRTGAEETQYFGPGTRLLVL.

The CDR3 sequence: CSVELAGQWEKLFF. The CDR3 bases are TGCAGCGTTGAATTGGCAGGGCAATGGGAAAAACTGTTTTTT. V usage is TRBV29-1 and J usage is TRBJ1-4; a possible D gene is TRBD1 (5 bases). Germline V lookup: CDR1 SQVTM, CDR2 ANQGSEA. The CDR3 is 14 amino acids. Trimming pared 2 bases from V and 8 bases from J, leaving 15 bases between.

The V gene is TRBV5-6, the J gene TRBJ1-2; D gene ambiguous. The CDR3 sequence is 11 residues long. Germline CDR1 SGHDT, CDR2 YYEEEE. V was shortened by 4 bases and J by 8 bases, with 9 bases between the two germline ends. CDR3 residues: CASSTGSGYTF. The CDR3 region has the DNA TGTGCCAGCAGCACGGGTTCCGGCTACACCTTC.